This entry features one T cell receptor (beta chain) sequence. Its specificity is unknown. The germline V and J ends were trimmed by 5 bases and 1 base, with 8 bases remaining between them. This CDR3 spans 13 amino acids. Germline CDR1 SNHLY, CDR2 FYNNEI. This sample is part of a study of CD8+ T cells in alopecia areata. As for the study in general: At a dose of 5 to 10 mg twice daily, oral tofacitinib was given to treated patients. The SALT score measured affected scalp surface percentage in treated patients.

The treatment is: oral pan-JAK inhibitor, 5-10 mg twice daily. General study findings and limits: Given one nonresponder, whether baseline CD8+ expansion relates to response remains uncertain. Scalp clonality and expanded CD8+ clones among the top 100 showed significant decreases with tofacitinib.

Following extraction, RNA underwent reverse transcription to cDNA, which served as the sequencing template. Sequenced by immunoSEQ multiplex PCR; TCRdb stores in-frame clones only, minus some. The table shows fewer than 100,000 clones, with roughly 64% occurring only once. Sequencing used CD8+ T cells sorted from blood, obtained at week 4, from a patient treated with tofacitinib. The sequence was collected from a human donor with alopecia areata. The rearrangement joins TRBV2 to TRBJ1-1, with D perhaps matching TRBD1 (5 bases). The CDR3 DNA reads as TGTGCCAGCAGTACCGGGACGAACACTGAAGCTTTCTTT. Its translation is CASSTGTNTEAFF.